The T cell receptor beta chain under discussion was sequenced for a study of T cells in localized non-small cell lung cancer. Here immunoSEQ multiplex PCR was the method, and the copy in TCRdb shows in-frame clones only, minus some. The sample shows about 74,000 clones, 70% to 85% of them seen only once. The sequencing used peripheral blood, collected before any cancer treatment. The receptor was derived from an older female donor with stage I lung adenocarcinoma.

The CDR3 loop reads CATRRGGEKLFF. DNA for the CDR3: TGTGCCACCCGACGAGGAGGTGAAAAACTGTTTTTT. V usage is TRBV28 and J usage is TRBJ1-4; D call uncertain. The CDR3 is 12 amino acids. Trimming shortened V by 10 bases and J by 7 bases, and 13 bases separated the two germline ends. Looked up from germline, CDR1 is MDHEN and CDR2 is SYDVKM.